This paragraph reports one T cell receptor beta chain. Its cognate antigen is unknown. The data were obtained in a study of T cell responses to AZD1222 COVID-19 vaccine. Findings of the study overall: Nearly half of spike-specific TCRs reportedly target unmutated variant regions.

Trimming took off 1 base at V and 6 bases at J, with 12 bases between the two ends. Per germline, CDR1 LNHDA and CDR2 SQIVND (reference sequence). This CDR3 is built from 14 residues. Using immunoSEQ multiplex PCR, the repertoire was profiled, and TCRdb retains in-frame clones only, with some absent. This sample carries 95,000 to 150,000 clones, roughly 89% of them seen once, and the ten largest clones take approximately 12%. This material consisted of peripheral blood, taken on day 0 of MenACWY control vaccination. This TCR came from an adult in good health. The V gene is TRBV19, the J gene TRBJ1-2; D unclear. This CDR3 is CASSIGGGWHGYTF. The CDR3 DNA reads TGTGCCAGTAGTATAGGAGGAGGGTGGCATGGCTACACCTTC.